This T cell receptor (beta chain) was found in a study of blood T cell repertoires in COVID-19. Study background: The study drew acute and convalescent COVID-19 samples from the United States, Italy and Spain. From T cells, B-cell-depleted T cells, or PBMCs came the material, which was cDNA or gDNA.

TCRdb's copy holds only in-frame clones and misses some; the assay was immunoSEQ multiplex PCR. The sample includes 140,000 to 150,000 clones, roughly 79% of them seen just once. V lost 2 bases, J lost 4 bases, and 9 bases stayed unmatched. From germline, CDR1 is MNHEY and CDR2 SVGAGI. The CDR3 covers 16 residues. The specimen sequenced was peripheral blood. The V and J genes are TRBV6-5 and TRBJ2-7, with TRBD1 matching 9 bases. The sequence derives from a man aged 50-59 years with active or convalescent COVID-19. The CDR3 DNA follows: TGTGCCAGCAGTTACAGCGGGACAGGGAATTGGTACGAGCAGTACTTC. Protein product: CASSYSGTGNWYEQYF.